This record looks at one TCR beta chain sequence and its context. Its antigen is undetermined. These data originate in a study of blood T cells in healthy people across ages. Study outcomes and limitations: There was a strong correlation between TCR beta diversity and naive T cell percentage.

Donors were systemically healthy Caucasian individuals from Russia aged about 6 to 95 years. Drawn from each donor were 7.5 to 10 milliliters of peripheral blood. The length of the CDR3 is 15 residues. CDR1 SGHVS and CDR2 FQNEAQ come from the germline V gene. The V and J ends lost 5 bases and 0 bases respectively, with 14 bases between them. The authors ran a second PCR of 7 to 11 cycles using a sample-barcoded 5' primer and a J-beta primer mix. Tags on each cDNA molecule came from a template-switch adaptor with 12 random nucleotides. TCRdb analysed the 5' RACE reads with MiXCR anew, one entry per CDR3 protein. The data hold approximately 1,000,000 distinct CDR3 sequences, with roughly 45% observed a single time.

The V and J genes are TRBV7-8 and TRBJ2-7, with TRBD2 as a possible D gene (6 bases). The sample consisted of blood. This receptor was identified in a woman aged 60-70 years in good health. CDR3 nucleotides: TGTGCCAGCAGCCCGGGACTCGCTAACTCCTACGAGCAGTACTTC. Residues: CASSPGLANSYEQYF.